These 9 T cell receptor beta chains were sequenced from one sample in a study of blood T cells in healthy people across ages. Sample-barcoded 5' priming and a J-beta primer mix drove a second PCR of roughly 7 to 11 cycles. One entry per CDR3 protein results from TCRdb running MiXCR on the 5' RACE reads. The sample shows hundreds of thousands of distinct CDR3 sequences, about half of them seen only once. The sequencing sample was made of blood. The receptor source for this set is a man aged 60 to 69 in good health.

This clonotype was observed at least ten times. Given a much more abundant clone one base away, this may be a read error. The genes are TRBV14 and TRBJ2-7, with 12 nucleotides matching TRBD2. Looked up from germline, CDR1 is SGHDN and CDR2 is FVKESK. Trimming at V came to 1 base and at J to 7 bases, leaving 8 bases not matched to a gene. The CDR3 runs to 16 residues. The CDR3: CASSQGPLAGGYEQYF. The CDR3 coding sequence is TGTGCCAGCAGCCAAGGTCCACTAGCGGGAGGCTATGAGCAGTACTTC.

The rearrangement links TRBV6-6 to TRBJ1-5; TRBD1 aligns across 11 bases. CDR3 length: 15 residues. CDR1 is MNHNY and CDR2 is SVGAGI in the germline V gene (reference sequence). V dropped 2 bases and J dropped 5; count of bases not matched to a gene: 2. CDR3 DNA sequence: TGTGCCAGCAGTTACAGGGACAGGGGGGATCAGCCCCAGCATTTT. Translated: CASSYRDRGDQPQHF.

This clonotype showed up just a few times. The chain has TRBV29-1 and TRBJ2-5, with TRBD1 matching over 9 bases. This CDR3 is built from 13 residues. CDR1 is SQVTM and CDR2 is ANQGSEA in the germline V gene. V gave up 6 bases and J gave up 11 bases; unmatched junction bases: 13. The CDR3: CSVKQGARQEQYF. In nucleotides, the CDR3 is TGCAGCGTCAAACAGGGGGCGCGACAAGAGCAGTACTTC.

The V and J genes are TRBV14 and TRBJ2-1, with TRBD2 matching over 16 bases. V was clipped by 4 bases and J by 7 bases; unmatched bases: 4. From germline, CDR1 is SGHDN and CDR2 FVKESK. This CDR3 has 16 amino acids. The chain's CDR3 is CASSLGLAGGQNEQFF. CDR3 DNA: TGTGCCAGCAGCCTGGGACTAGCGGGAGGGCAAAATGAGCAGTTCTTC.

This chain uses TRBV20-1 with TRBJ1-2; tentatively, D is TRBD1 (6 bases). The CDR3 consists of 12 residues. V was shortened by 4 bases and J by 5 bases, with 11 bases between the two germline ends. Germline V lookup: CDR1 DFQATT, CDR2 SNEGSKA (reference sequence). The CDR3 DNA follows: TGCAGTGCTACCCCGACAGGTTATGGCTACACCTTC. It yields the protein CSATPTGYGYTF.

This clonotype appeared once. The chain couples TRBV5-1 to TRBJ2-1, with unresolved D. V was trimmed by 4 bases and J by 0 bases, leaving 11 bases between them. The CDR3 has 15 amino acids. CDR1 is SGHRS and CDR2 is YFSETQ in the germline V gene. This chain's CDR3 is CASSQDRYSYNEQFF. The CDR3 DNA is TGCGCCAGCAGCCAGGACCGGTACTCCTACAATGAGCAGTTCTTC.

This chain links TRBV7-2 with TRBJ2-1, with TRBD2 matching 14 bases. The ends lost 5 bases at V and 4 bases at J; junction bases unmatched: 10. The CDR3 consists of 18 residues. CDR1 and CDR2 from the germline V gene are SGHTA and FQGNSA. In DNA, the CDR3 is TGTGCCAGCAGCCCGGGACTAGCGGGGGCCCCCTCGTACAATGAGCAGTTCTTC. This translates into CASSPGLAGAPSYNEQFF.

This clonotype appeared many times. This rearrangement joins TRBV7-6 to TRBJ2-7; TRBD2 agrees at 11 bases. V lost 1 base and J lost 3; bases outside the gene matches: 8. Germline CDR1 SGHVS, CDR2 FNYEAQ. This CDR3 comprises 17 residues. The CDR3 protein is CASSLGRGTSGNYEQYF. The DNA of the CDR3 is TGTGCCAGCAGCTTAGGTAGGGGGACTAGCGGTAACTACGAGCAGTACTTC. Variable domain in full (rest from reference TRBV7-6 and TRBJ2-7): GAGVSQSPRYKVTKRGQDVALRCDPISGHVSLYWYRQALGQGPEFLTYFNYEAQQDKSGLPNDRFSAERPEGSISTLTIQRTEQRDSAMYRCASSLGRGTSGNYEQYFGPGTRLTVT.

A note on this clonotype: A read error is possible here, since a much larger clone lies one base away. The chain links TRBV24-1 to TRBJ2-7; 8 nucleotides match TRBD1. Trimming at V came to 4 bases and at J to 7 bases, leaving 11 bases not matched to a gene. From germline, CDR1 is KGHDR and CDR2 SFDVKD. The CDR3 consists of 15 residues. The chain's CDR3 is CATSERQGAAIEQYF. DNA of the CDR3: TGTGCCACCAGTGAGAGGCAGGGGGCGGCAATTGAGCAGTACTTC.